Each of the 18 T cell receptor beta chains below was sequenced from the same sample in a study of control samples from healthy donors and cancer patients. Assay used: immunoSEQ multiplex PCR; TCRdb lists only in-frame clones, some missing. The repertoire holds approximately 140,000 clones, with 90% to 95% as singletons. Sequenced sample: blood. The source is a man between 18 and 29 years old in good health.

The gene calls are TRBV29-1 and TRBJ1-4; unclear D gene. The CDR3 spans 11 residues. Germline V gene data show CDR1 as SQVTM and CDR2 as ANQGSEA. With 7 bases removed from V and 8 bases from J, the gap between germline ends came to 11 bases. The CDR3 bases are TGCAGCGCTGGCGGCGGGGAAAAACTGTTTTTT. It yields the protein CSAGGGEKLFF.

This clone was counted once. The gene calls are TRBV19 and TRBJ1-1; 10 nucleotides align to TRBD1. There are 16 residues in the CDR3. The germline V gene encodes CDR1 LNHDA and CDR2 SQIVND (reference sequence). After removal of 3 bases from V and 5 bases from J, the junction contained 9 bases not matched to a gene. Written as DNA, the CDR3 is TGTGCCAGTAGTATGTGGACAGGGGGAAAGGGTACTGAAGCTTTCTTT. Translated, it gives CASSMWTGGKGTEAFF.

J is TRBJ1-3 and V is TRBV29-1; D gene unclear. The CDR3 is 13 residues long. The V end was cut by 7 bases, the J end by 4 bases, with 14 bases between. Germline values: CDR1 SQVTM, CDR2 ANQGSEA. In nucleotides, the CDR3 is TGCAGCGGTTCCTTGGGGATCGGAAACACCATATATTTT. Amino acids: CSGSLGIGNTIYF.

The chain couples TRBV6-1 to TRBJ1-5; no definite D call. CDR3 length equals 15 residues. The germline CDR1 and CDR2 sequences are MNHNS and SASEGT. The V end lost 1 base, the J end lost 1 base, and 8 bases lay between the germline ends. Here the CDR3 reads CASSEVNLSNQPQHF. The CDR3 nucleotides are TGTGCCAGCAGTGAAGTTAATCTGAGCAATCAGCCCCAGCATTTT.

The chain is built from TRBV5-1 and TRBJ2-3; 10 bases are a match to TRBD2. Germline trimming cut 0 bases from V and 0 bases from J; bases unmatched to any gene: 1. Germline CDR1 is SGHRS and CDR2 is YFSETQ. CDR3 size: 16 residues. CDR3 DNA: TGCGCCAGCAGCTTGGTACTAGCGGGAAGCACAGATACGCAGTATTTT. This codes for CASSLVLAGSTDTQYF.

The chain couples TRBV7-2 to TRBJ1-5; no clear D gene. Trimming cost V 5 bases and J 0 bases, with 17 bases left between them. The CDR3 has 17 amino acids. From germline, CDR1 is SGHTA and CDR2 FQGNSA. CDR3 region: CASSPPGDPYSNQPQHF. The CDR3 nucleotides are TGTGCCAGCAGCCCTCCGGGCGACCCATATAGCAATCAGCCCCAGCATTTT.

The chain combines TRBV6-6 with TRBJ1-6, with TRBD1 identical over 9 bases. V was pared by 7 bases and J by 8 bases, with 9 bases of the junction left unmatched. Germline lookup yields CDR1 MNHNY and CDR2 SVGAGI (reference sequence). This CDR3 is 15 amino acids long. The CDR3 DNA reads TGTGCCAGCAACTCACTGGACAGGGGTTATTCACCCCTCCACTTT. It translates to CASNSLDRGYSPLHF.

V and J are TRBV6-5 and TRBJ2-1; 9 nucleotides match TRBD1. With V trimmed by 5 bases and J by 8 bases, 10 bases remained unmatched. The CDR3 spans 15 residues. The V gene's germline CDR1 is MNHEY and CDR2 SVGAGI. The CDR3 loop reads CASSLVRTGDHEQFF. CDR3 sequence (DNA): TGTGCCAGCAGTCTAGTCAGGACAGGGGATCATGAGCAGTTCTTC.

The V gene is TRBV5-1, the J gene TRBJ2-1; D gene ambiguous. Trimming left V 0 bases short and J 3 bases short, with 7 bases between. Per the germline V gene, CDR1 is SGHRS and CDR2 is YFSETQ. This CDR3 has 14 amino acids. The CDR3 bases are TGCGCCAGCAGCTTGGAGGCTCTCTACAATGAGCAGTTCTTC. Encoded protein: CASSLEALYNEQFF.

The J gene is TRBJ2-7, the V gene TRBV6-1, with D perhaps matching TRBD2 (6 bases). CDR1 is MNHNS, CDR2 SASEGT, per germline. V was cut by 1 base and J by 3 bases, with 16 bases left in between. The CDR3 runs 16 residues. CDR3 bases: TGTGCCAGCAGTGAAGGTCTGGGACGGGGGAGCTACGAGCAGTACTTC. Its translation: CASSEGLGRGSYEQYF.

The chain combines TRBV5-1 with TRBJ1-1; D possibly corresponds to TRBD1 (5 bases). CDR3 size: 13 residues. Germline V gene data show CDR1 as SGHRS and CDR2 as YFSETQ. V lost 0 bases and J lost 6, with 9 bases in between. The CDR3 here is CASSLGTGAEAFF. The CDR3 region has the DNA TGCGCCAGCAGCTTGGGGACGGGGGCTGAAGCTTTCTTT.

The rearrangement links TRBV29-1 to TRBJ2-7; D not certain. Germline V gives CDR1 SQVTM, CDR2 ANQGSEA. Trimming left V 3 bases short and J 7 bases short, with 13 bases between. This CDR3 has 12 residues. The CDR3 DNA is TGCAGCGTTGACACCGCTGTCGGGGAGCAGTACTTC. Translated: CSVDTAVGEQYF.

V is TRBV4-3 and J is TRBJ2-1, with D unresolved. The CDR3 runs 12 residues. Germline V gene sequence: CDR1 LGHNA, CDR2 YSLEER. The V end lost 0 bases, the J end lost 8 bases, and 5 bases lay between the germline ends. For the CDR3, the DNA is TGCGCCAGCAGCCAAGATTGGGATGAGCAGTTCTTC. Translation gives CASSQDWDEQFF.

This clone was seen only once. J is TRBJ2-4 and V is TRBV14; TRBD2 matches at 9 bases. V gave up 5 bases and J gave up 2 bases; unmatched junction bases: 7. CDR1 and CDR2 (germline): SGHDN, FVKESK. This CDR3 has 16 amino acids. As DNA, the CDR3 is TGTGCCAGCAGCTCCAGCGGGGGGAGGACCAAAAACATTCAGTACTTC. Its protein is CASSSSGGRTKNIQYF.

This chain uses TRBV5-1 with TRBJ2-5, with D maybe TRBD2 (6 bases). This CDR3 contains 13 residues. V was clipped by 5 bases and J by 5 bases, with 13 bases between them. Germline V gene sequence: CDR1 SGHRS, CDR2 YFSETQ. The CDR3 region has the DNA TGCGCCAGCAGTGCGGGGCCCGAGGAGACCCAGTACTTC. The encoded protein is CASSAGPEETQYF.

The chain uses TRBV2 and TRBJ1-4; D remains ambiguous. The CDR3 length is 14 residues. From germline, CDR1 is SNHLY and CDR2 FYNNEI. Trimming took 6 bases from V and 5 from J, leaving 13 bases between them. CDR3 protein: CASRSLGRNEKLFF. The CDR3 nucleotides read TGTGCCAGCAGGTCCCTGGGGAGGAATGAAAAACTGTTTTTT.

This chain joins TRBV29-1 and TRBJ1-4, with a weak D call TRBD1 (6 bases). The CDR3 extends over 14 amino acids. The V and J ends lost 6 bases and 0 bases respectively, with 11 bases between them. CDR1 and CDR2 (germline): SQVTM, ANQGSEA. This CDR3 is CSVATGPTNEKLFF. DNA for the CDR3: TGCAGCGTGGCAACAGGGCCAACTAATGAAAAACTGTTTTTT.

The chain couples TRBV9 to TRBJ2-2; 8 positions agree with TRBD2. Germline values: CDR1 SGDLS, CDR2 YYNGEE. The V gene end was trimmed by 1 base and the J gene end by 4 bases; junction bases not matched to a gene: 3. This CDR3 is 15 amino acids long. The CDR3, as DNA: TGTGCCAGCAGCGTACTGAGCGGGAGCACCGGGGAGCTGTTTTTT. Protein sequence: CASSVLSGSTGELFF.